This TCR beta chain was recorded in a study of blood T cell repertoires in COVID-19. Looking at the study overall: Material from acute and convalescent COVID-19 was sourced from the United States, Italy and Spain. Sources were T cells, B-cell-depleted T cells, or PBMCs; the material itself was cDNA or gDNA.

This CDR3 is 16 amino acids long. From germline, CDR1 is KGHSH and CDR2 LQKENI. Trimming shortened V by 3 bases and J by 1 base, and 15 bases separated the two germline ends. Original processing notes: Estimates of nucleated cell counts were drawn from the amplification of reference gene primers. TCRdb keeps only in-frame clones here, not all; method: immunoSEQ multiplex PCR. The V and J calls and clone size were taken over from that table, and D and trimming were inferred from the DNA. The top ten hold roughly 6.2% of the sample, which has around 78,000 clones, 80% to 90% seen once. The specimen sequenced was peripheral blood. The chain employs TRBV18 and TRBJ1-1; a weak D match, TRBD1 (6 bases). The clonotype originates from a man aged 45 to 65 with active COVID-19. This chain's CDR3 is CASSPTGRGGNTEAFF. As DNA, the CDR3 is TGTGCCAGCTCACCCACGGGGAGAGGGGGGAACACTGAAGCTTTCTTT.